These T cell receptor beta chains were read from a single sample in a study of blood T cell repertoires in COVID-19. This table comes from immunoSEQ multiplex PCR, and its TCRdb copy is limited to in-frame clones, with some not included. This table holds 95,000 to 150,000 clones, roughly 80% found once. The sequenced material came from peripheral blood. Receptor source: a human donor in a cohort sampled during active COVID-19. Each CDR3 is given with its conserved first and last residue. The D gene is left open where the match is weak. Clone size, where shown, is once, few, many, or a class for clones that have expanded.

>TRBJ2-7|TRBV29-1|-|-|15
TGCAGCGTTGGAGAGCCCGGGACTGCTTTCTACGAGCAGTACTTC
CSVGEPGTAFYEQYF
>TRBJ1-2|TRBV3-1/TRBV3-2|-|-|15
TGTGCCAGCAGCCTTAATGACAGACTTAACTATGGCTACACCTTC
CASSLNDRLNYGYTF
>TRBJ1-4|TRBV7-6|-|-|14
TGTGCCAGCAGCTTAGCGGTAGGAGCTGAAAAACTGTTTTTT
CASSLAVGAEKLFF
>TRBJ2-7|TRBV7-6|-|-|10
TGTGCCAGCAGCTTAGAGCGCAGGGGCTTC
CASSLERRGF
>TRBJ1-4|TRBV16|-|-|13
TGTGCCAGCAGCCAATCAGGACGGGGAGAACTGTTTTTT
CASSQSGRGELFF
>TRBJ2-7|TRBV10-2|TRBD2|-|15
TGCGCCAGCAGGAAGGGGCCGACGGGGGGAAACGAGCAGTACTTC
CASRKGPTGGNEQYF
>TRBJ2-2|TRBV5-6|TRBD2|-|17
TGTGCCAGCAGCCCCCGGGGACTAGCGGGTAGGACCGGGGAGCTGTTTTTT
CASSPRGLAGRTGELFF
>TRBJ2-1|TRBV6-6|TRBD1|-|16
TGTGCCAGCAGTACCCCAGGGACAGGGGTCTACAATGAGCAGTTCTTC
CASSTPGTGVYNEQFF
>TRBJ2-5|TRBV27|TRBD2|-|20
TGTGCCAGCAGTTTATCGTGGGAAATAGCGGGTGGCCAGAATAAAGAGACCCAGTACTTC
CASSLSWEIAGGQNKETQYF
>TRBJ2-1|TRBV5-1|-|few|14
TGCGCCAGCAGCCACACACAGGGACCCAATGAGCAGTTCTTC
CASSHTQGPNEQFF
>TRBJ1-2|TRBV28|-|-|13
TGTGCCAGCACCCCTGGGGGCCGGGATGGCTACACCTTC
CASTPGGRDGYTF
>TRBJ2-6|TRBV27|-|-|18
TGTGCCAGCAGTTCGCCCGGGACATCCCCTTACGGGGCCAACGTCCTGACTTTC
CASSSPGTSPYGANVLTF
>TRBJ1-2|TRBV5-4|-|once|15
TGTGCCAGCAGCTTGGTATCGGAGTTTTACTATGGCTACACCTTC
CASSLVSEFYYGYTF
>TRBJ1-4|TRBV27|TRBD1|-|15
TGTGCCAGCAGTACCGGACAGGGGGCAAGGGAAAAACTGTTTTTT
CASSTGQGAREKLFF
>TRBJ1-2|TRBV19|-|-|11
TGTGCCAGTAGTGGCGGGACCTCCTCCACCTTC
CASSGGTSSTF
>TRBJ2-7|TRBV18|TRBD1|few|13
TGTGCCAGCGGGACAGGGGGACCCGACGAGCAGTACTTC
CASGTGGPDEQYF
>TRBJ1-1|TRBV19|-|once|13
TGTGCCAGTAGTATTTACGGGGGCACTGAAGCTTTCTTT
CASSIYGGTEAFF
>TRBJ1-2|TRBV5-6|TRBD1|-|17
TGTGCCAGCAGCTTGGTGACGGGACAGGGGGAAGGCTATGGCTACACCTTC
CASSLVTGQGEGYGYTF
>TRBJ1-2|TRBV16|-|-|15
TGTGCCAGCAGCCAATCCCTGCAGCGGGATAAGGGCTACACCTTC
CASSQSLQRDKGYTF
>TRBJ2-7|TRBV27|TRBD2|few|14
TGTGCCAGCAGTTTGGGGGGGAGCTCCTACGAGCAGTACTTC
CASSLGGSSYEQYF
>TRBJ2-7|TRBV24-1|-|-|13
TGTGCCACCAGTAGGGGAGGAATCTACGAGCAGTACTTC
CATSRGGIYEQYF
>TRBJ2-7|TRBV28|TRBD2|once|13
TGTGCCAGCAGCCCCGGGACTACTTACGAGCAGTACTTC
CASSPGTTYEQYF